This entry describes one TCR beta chain. This record comes from a study of cytomegalovirus exposure and HLA in healthy donors. This CDR3 is built from 13 residues. Trimming cost V 0 bases and J 7 bases, with 11 bases left between them. The germline CDR1 and CDR2 sequences are SGHRS and YFSETQ. The PCR used 60 Vbeta and 13 Jbeta primers. Assay used: immunoSEQ multiplex PCR; TCRdb lists only in-frame clones, some missing. The sample contains some 150,000 clones, 77% of which appear only once. The TCR originated in a woman aged 25-40 years in good health and CMV-seronegative. The specimen was PBMCs. The chain joins TRBV5-1 to TRBJ2-7, with D possibly being TRBD1 (5 bases). CDR3 residues: CASSLGARDEQYF. CDR3 DNA sequence: TGCGCCAGCAGCTTGGGGGCCAGGGATGAGCAGTACTTC.